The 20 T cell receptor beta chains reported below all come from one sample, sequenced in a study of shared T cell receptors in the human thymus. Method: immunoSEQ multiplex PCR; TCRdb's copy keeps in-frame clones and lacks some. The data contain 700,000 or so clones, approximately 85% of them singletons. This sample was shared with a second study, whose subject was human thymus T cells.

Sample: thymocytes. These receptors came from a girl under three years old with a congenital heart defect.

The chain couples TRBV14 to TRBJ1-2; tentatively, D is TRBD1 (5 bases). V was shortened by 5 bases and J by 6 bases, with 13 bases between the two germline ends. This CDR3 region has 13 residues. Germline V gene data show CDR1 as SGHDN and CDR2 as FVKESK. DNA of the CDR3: TGTGCCAGCAGCTTCCGGTTAGGGGATGGCTACACCTTC. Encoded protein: CASSFRLGDGYTF.

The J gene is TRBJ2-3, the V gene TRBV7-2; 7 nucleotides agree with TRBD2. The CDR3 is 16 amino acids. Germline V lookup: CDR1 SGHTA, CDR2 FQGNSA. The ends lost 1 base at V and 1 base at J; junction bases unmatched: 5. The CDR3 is CASSLGRAGGTDTQYF. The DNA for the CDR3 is TGTGCCAGCAGCTTAGGTAGGGCGGGGGGCACAGATACGCAGTATTTT.

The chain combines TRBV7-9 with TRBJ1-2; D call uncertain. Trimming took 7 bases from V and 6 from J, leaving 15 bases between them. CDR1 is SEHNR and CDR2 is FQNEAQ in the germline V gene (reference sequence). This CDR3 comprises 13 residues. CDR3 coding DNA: TGTGCCAGCACCCGTCAAACGAGGGATGGCTACACCTTC. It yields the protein CASTRQTRDGYTF.

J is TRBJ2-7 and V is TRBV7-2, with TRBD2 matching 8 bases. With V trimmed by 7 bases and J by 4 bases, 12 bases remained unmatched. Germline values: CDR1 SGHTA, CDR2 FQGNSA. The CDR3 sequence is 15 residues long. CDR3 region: CASTHPGTRFYEQYF. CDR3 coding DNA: TGTGCCAGCACCCACCCCGGGACTAGGTTTTACGAGCAGTACTTC.

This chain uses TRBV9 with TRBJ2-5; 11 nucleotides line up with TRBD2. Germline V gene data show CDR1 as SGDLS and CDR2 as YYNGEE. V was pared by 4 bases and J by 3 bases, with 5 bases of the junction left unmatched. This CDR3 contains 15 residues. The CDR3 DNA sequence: TGTGCCAGCAGCCTTACTAGCGGGGGTAAAGAGACCCAGTACTTC. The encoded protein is CASSLTSGGKETQYF.

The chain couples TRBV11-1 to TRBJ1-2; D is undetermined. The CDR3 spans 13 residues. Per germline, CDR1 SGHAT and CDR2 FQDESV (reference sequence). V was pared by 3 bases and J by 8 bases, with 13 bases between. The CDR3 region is CASSLDRSGGYTF. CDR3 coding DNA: TGTGCCAGCAGCTTGGACCGGTCGGGGGGCTACACCTTC.

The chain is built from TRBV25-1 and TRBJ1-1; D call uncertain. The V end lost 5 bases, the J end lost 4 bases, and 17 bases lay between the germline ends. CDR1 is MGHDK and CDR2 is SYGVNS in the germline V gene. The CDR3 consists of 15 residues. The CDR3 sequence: CASSPAGVGSTEAFF. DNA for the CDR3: TGTGCCAGCAGTCCCGCCGGGGTCGGGAGCACTGAAGCTTTCTTT.

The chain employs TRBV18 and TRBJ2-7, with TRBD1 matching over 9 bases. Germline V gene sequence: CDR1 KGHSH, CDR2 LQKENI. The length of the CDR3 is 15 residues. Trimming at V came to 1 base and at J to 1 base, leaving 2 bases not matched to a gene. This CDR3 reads CASSPLGQGSYEQYF. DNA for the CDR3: TGTGCCAGCTCACCACTGGGACAGGGATCCTACGAGCAGTACTTC.

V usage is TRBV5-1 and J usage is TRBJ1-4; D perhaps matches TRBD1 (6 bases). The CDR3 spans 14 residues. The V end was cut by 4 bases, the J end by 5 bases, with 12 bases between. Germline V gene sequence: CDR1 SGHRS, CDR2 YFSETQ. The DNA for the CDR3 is TGCGCCAGCAGCCCCCGGACAGAGAATGAAAAACTGTTTTTT. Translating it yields CASSPRTENEKLFF.

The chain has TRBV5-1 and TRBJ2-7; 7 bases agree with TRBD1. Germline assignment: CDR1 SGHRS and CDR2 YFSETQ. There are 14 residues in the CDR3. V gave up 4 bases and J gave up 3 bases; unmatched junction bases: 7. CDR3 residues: CASSPAGTVYEQYF. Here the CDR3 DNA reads TGCGCCAGCAGCCCGGCCGGGACAGTCTACGAGCAGTACTTC.

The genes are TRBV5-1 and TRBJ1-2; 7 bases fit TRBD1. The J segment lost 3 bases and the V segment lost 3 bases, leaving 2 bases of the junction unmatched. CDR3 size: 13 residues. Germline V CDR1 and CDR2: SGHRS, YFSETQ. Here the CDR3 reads CASSSTGDYGYTF. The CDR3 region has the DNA TGCGCCAGCAGCTCAACAGGGGACTATGGCTACACCTTC.

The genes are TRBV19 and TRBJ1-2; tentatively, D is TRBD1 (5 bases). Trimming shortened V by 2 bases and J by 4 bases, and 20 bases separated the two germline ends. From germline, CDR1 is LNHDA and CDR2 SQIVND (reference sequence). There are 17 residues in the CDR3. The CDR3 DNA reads TGTGCCAGTAGTATAAGGGATTCGATGGGGCGCACCTATGGCTACACCTTC. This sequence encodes CASSIRDSMGRTYGYTF.

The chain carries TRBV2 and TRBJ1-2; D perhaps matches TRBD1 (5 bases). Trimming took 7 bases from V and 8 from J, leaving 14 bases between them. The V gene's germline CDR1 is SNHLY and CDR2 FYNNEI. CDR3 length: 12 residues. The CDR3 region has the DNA TGTGCCAGCAAGGGGCAAGGTAACGGCTACACCTTC. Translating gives CASKGQGNGYTF.

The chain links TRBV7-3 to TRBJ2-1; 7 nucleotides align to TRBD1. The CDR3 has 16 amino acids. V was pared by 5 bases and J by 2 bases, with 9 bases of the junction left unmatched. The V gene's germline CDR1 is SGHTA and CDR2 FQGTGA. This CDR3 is CASSRQTGLTYNEQFF. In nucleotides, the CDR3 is TGTGCCAGCAGCCGGCAGACAGGGCTCACCTACAATGAGCAGTTCTTC.

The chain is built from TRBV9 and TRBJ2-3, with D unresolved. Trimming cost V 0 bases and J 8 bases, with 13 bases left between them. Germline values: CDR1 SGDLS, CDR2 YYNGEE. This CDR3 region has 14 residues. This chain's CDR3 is CASSVGQKKFTQYF. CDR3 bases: TGTGCCAGCAGCGTAGGGCAGAAAAAATTTACGCAGTATTTT.

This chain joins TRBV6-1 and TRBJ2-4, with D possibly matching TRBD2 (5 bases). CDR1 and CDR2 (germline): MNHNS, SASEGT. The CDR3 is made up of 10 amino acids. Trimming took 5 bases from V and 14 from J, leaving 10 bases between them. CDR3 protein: CASSHTREYF. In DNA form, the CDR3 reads TGTGCCAGCAGTCATACGAGGGAGTACTTC.

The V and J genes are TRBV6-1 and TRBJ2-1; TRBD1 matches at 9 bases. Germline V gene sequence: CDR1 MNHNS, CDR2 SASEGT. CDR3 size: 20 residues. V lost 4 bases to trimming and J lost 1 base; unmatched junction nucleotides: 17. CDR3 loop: CASSAPPGDGQGWSYNEQFF. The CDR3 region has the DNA TGTGCCAGCAGTGCTCCCCCTGGAGATGGACAGGGGTGGTCCTACAATGAGCAGTTCTTC.

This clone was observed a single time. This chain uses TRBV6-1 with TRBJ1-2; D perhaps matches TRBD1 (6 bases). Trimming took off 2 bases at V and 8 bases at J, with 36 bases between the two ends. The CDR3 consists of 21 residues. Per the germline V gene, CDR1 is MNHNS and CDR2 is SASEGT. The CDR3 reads CASSEYPAQGISSNKLVGYTF. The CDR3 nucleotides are TGTGCCAGCAGTGAATACCCCGCACAGGGAATAAGTTCAAATAAACTAGTGGGCTACACCTTC.

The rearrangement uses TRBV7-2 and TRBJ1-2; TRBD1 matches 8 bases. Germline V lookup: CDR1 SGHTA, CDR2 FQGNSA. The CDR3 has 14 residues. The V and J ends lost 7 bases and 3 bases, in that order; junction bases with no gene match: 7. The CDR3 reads CASNIKQGDYGYTF. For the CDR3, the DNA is TGTGCCAGCAACATAAAACAGGGGGACTATGGCTACACCTTC. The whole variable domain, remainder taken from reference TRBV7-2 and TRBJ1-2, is GAGVSQSPSNKVTEKGKDVELRCDPISGHTALYWYRQSLGQGLEFLIYFQGNSAPDKSGLPSDRFSAERTGGSVSTLTIQRTQQEDSAVYLCASNIKQGDYGYTFGSGTRLTVV.

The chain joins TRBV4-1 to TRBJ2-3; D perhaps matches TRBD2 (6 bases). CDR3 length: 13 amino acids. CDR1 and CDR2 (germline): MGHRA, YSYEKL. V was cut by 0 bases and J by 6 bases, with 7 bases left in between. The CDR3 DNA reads TGCGCCAGCAGCCAAGAAGGGAGGGATACGCAGTATTTT. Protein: CASSQEGRDTQYF.